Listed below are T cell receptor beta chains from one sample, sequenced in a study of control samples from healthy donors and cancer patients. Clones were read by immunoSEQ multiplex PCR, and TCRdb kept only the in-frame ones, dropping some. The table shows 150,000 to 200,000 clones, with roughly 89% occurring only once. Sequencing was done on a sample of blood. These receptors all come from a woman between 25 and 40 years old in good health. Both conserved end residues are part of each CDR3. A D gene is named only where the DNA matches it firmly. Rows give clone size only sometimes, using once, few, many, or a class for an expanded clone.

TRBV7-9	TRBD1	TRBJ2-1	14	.	TGTGCCAGCAGCTCCGTTCAGGGGGACAATGAGCAGTTCTTC	CASSSVQGDNEQFF
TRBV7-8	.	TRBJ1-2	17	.	TGTGCCAGCAGCTTAAGAGACAGTCCCCCATCTAACTATGGCTACACCTTC	CASSLRDSPPSNYGYTF
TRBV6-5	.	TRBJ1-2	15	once	TGTGCCAGCAGAATCCACAGGGATGCTAACTATGGCTACACCTTC	CASRIHRDANYGYTF
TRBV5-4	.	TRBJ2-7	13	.	TGTGCCAGCAGCTGGGGGGGGCTCGACGAGCAGTACTTC	CASSWGGLDEQYF
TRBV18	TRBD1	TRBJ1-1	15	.	TGTGCCAGCTCACCAATACAGGGGGCGGACACTGAAGCTTTCTTT	CASSPIQGADTEAFF
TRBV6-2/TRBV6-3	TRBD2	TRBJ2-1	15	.	TGTGCCAGCAGTCCCGGGACTAGCGGGAGGGAAGAGCAGTTCTTC	CASSPGTSGREEQFF
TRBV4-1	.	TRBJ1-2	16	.	TGCGCCAGCAGCCAAGGTTGGGTTTTAGCTAACTATGGCTACACCTTC	CASSQGWVLANYGYTF
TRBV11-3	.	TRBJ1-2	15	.	TGTGCCAGCAGCTTAGGTGGAGGGGGTATGGATGGCTACACCTTC	CASSLGGGGMDGYTF
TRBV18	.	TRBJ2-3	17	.	TGTGCCAGCTCACCGCGCCAGGGGCCAGCTAGCACAGATACGCAGTATTTT	CASSPRQGPASTDTQYF
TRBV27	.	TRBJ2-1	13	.	TGTGCCAGCAGTCCACCCAGGGGGGTGGAGCAGTTCTTC	CASSPPRGVEQFF
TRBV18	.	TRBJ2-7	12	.	TGTGCCAGCTCAGCCACCTCCTACGAGCAGTACTTC	CASSATSYEQYF